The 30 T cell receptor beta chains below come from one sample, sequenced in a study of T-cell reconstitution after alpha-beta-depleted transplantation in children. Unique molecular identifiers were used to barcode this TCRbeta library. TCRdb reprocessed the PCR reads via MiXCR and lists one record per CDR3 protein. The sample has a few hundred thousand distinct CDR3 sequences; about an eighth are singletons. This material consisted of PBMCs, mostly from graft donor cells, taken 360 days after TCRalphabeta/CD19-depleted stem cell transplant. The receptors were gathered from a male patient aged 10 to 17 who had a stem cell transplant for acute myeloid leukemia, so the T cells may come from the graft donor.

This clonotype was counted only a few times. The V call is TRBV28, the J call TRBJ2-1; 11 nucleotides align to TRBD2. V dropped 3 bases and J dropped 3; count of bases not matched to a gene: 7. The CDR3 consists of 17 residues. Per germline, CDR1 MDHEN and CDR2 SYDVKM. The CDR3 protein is CASSFDPLAGVYNEQFF. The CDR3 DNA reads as TGTGCCAGCAGTTTCGACCCACTAGCGGGAGTCTACAATGAGCAGTTCTTC.

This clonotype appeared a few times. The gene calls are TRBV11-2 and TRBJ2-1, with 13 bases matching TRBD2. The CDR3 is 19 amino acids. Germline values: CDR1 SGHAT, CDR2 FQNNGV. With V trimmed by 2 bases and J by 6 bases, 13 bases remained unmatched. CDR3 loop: CASSLLSGTSGKRVNEQFF. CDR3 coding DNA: TGTGCCAGCAGCTTACTGTCCGGGACTAGCGGGAAAAGGGTCAATGAGCAGTTCTTC. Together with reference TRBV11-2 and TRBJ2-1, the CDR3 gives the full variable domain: EAGVAQSPRYKIIEKRQSVAFWCNPISGHATLYWYQQILGQGPKLLIQFQNNGVVDDSQLPKDRFSAERLKGVDSTLKIQPAKLEDSAVYLCASSLLSGTSGKRVNEQFFGPGTRLTVL.

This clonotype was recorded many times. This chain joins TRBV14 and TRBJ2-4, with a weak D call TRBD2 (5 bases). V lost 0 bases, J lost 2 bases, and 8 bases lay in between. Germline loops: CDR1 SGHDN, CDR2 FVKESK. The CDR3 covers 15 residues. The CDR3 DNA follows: TGTGCCAGCAGCCAAGATCGGGGAACCAAAAACATTCAGTACTTC. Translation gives CASSQDRGTKNIQYF.

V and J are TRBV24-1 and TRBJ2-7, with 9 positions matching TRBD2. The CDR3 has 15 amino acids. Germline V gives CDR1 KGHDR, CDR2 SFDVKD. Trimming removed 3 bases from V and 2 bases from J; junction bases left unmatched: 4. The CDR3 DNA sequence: TGTGCCACCAGTGATCCACTAGCGGGCGCCTACGAGCAGTACTTC. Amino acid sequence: CATSDPLAGAYEQYF.

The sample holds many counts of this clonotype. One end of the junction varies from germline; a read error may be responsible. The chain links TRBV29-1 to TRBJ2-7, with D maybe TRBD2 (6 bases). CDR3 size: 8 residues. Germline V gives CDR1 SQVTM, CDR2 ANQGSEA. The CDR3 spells CSVDGRDF. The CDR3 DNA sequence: TGCAGCGTCGACGGGAGAGACTTC.

The CDR3 nucleotides are TGTGCCACCAGAAGGGGCTCGAGCTATGGCTACACCTTC. As protein: CATRRGSSYGYTF. The V and J genes are TRBV15 and TRBJ1-2, with D possibly being TRBD1 (5 bases). The CDR3 covers 13 residues. The ends were cut back, 6 bases at V and 4 bases at J, with 12 bases in the middle. Per the germline V gene, CDR1 is LNHNV and CDR2 is YYDKDF (reference sequence).

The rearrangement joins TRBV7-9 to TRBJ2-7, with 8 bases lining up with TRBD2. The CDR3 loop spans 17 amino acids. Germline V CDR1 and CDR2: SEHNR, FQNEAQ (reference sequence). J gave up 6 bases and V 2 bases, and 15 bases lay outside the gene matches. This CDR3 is CASSLIPPGLVLFEQYF. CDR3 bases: TGTGCCAGCAGCTTAATCCCCCCGGGACTAGTCCTCTTCGAGCAGTACTTC.

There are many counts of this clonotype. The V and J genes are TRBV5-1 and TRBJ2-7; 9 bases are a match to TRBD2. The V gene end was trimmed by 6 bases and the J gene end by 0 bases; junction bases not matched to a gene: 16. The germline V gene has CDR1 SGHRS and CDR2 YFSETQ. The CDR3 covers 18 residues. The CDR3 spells CASTAGLAPHGASYEQYF. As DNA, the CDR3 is TGCGCCAGCACTGCGGGACTAGCTCCTCATGGAGCCTCCTACGAGCAGTACTTC.

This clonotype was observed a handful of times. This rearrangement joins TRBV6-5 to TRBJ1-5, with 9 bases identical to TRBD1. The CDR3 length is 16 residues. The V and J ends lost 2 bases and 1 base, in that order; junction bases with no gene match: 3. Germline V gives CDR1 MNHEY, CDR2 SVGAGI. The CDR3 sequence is CASSYGTGRSNQPQHF. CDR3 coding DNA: TGTGCCAGCAGTTACGGGACAGGGCGAAGCAATCAGCCCCAGCATTTT.

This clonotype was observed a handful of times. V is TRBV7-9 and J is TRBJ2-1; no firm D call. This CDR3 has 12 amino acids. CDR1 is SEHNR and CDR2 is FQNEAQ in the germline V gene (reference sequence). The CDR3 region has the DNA TGTGCGACCGTCCTACTCTCCAATGAGCAGTTCTTC. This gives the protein CATVLLSNEQFF.

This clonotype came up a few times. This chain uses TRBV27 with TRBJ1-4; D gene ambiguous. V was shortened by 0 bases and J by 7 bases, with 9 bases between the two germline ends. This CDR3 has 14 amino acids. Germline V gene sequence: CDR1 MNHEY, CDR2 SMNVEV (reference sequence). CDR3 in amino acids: CASSLSRVGEKLFF. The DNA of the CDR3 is TGTGCCAGCAGTTTATCGAGAGTTGGTGAAAAACTGTTTTTT.

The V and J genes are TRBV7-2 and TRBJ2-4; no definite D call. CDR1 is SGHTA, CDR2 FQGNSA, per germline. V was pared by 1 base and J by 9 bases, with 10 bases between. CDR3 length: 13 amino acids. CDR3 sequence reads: CASSLDDLGIQYF. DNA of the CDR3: TGTGCCAGCAGCTTAGACGATCTTGGCATTCAGTACTTC.

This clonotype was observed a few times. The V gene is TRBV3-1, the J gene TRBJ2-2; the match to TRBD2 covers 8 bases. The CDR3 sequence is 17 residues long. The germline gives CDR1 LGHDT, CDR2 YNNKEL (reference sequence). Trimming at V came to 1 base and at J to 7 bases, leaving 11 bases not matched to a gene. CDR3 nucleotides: TGTGCCAGCAGCCAAGGGTCGGCTAGCGGGTTCGGCGGGGAGCTGTTTTTT. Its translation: CASSQGSASGFGGELFF.

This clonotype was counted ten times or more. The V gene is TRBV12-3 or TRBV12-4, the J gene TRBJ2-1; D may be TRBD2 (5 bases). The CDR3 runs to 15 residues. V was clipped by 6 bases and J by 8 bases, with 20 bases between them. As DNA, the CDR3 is TGTGCCAGCAGAACTACCCCGGGGTATAAGGATGAGCAGTTCTTC. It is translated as CASRTTPGYKDEQFF.

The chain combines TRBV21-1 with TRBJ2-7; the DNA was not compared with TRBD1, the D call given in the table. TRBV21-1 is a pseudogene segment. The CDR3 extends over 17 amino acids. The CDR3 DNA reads TGTGCCAGCAGCAAATGGGGTGTGGCTGACAGGGGCGAAGAGCAGTACTTC. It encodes CASSKWGVADRGEEQYF.

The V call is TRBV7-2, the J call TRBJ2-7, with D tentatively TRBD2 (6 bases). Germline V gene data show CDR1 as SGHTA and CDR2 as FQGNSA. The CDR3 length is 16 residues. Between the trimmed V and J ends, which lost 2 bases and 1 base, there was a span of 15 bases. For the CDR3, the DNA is TGTGCCAGCAGCTTACGTAGCGGCAGAATTTCCTACGAGCAGTACTTC. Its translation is CASSLRSGRISYEQYF.

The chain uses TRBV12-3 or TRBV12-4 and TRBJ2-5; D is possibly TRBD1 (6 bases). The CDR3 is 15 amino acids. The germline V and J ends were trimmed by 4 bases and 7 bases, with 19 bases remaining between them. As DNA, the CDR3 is TGTGCCAGCAGTTACTCCGGGACACCTCTGGGGACCCAGTACTTC. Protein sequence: CASSYSGTPLGTQYF.

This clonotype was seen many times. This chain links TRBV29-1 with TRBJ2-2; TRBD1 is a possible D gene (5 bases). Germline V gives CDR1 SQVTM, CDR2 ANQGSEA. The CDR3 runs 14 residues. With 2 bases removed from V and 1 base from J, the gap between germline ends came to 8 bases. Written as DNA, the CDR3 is TGCAGCGTTGAACGGCAGGGGAACACCGGGGAGCTGTTTTTT. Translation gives CSVERQGNTGELFF.

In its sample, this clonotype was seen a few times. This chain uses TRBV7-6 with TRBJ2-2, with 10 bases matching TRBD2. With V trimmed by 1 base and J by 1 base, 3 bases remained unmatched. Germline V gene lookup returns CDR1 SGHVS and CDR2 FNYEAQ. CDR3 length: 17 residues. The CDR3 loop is CASSLVPSGGNTGELFF. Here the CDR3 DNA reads TGTGCCAGCAGCTTAGTGCCTAGCGGGGGGAACACCGGGGAGCTGTTTTTT.

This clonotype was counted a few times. CDR3 DNA sequence: TGTGCCAGCAGCTTGGCACTAGCGGGAATACTGGGGGATGAGCAGTTCTTC. Its translation: CASSLALAGILGDEQFF. The chain combines TRBV7-2 with TRBJ2-1, with 10 bases identical to TRBD2. In germline, CDR1 is SGHTA, CDR2 FQGNSA. V was pared by 3 bases and J by 8 bases, with 13 bases of the junction left unmatched. This CDR3 is 17 amino acids long. Looking up the rest from reference TRBV7-2 and TRBJ2-1 gives the full variable domain: GAGVSQSPSNKVTEKGKDVELRCDPISGHTALYWYRQSLGQGLEFLIYFQGNSAPDKSGLPSDRFSAERTGGSVSTLTIQRTQQEDSAVYLCASSLALAGILGDEQFFGPGTRLTVL.

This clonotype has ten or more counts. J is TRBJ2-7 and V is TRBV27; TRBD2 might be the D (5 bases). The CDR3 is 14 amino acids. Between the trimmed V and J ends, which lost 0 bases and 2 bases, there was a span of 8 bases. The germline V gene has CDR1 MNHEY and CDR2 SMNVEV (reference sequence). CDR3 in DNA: TGTGCCAGCAGTTTATCGACGGGGACCTACGAGCAGTACTTC. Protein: CASSLSTGTYEQYF.

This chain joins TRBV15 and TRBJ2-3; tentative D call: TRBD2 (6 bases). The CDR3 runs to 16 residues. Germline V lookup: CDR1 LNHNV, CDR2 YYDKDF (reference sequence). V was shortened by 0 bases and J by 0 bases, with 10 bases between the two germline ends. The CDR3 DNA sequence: TGTGCCACCAGCAGAGATGTAGCGGTGAGCACAGATACGCAGTATTTT. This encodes CATSRDVAVSTDTQYF.

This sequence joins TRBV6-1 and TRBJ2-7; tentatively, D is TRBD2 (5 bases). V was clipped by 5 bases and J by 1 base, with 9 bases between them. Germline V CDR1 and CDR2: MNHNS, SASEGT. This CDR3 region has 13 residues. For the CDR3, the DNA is TGTGCCAGCAGTCCGACTACTTCCTACGAGCAGTACTTC. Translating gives CASSPTTSYEQYF.

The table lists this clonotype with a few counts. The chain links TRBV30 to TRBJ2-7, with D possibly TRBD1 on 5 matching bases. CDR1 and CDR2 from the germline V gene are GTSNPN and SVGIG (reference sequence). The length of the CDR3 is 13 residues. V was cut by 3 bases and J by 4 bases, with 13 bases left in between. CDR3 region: CAWRTEARYEQYF. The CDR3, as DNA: TGTGCCTGGAGGACAGAGGCACGGTACGAGCAGTACTTC.

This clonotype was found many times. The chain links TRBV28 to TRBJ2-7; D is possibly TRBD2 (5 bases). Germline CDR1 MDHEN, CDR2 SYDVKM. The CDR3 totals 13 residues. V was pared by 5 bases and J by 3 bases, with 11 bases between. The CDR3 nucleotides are TGTGCCAGCAGTCGTGGGAGTAACTACGAGCAGTACTTC. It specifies CASSRGSNYEQYF. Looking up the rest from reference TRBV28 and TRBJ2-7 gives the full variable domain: DVKVTQSSRYLVKRTGEKVFLECVQDMDHENMFWYRQDPGLGLRLIYFSYDVKMKEKGDIPEGYSVSREKKERFSLILESASTNQTSMYLCASSRGSNYEQYFGPGTRLTVT.

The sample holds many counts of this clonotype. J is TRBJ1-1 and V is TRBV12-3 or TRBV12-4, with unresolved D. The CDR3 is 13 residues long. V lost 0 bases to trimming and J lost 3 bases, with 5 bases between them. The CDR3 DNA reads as TGTGCCAGCAGTTTAGCGGGGTACACTGAAGCTTTCTTT. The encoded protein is CASSLAGYTEAFF.

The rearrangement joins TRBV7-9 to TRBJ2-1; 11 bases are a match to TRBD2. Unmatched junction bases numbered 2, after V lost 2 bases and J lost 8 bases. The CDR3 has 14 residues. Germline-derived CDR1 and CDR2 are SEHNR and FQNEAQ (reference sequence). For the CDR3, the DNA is TGTGCCAGCAGCTTAACACTAGCGGGAGATGAGCAGTTCTTC. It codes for CASSLTLAGDEQFF.

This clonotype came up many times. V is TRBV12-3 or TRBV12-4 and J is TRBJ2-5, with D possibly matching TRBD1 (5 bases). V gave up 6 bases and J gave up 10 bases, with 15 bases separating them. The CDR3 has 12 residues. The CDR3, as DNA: TGTGCCAGCAGGAAGGACACCAGTATCCAGTACTTC. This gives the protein CASRKDTSIQYF.

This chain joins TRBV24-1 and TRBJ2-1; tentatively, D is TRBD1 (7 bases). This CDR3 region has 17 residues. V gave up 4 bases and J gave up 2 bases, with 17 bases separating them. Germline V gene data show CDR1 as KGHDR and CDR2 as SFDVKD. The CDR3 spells CATSDLGTRGAYNEQFF. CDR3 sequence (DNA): TGTGCCACCAGTGACCTAGGAACCAGGGGGGCCTACAATGAGCAGTTCTTC.

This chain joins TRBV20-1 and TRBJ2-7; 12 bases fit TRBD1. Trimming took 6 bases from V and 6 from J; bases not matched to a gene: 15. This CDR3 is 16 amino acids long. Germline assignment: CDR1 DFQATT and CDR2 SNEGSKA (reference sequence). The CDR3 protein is CSARILKGTGGVEQYF. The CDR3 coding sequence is TGCAGTGCCCGGATCCTTAAGGGGACAGGGGGCGTCGAGCAGTACTTC.